The T cell receptor beta chain under discussion was sequenced for a study of T-cell memory formation after mild COVID-19. A 5'RACE reaction primed in the constant segment made cDNA libraries of TCR alpha and TCR beta, and these carried sample barcodes and UMIs. TCRdb analysed the 5' RACE reads with MiXCR anew, one entry per CDR3 protein. The sample holds about 560,000 distinct CDR3 sequences, roughly 18% seen once. The CDR3 consists of 17 residues. Trimming pared 0 bases from V and 7 bases from J, leaving 16 bases between. The germline V gene encodes CDR1 LGHNA and CDR2 YNFKEQ. Note on this clonotype: Its antigen is as yet unknown.

General study results and limits: Prior to infection, memory already included some responding clones, suggesting cross-reactive memory joined.

This sequence was found in an adult woman who had mild COVID-19 (a few samples of this study predate the infection). Cell type and time point are not known. Sequenced: PBMCs or a T cell subset sorted from them (not recorded which). The chain employs TRBV4-2 and TRBJ1-6, with D uncertain. CDR3 amino acids: CASSQDFYVRANSPLHF. DNA of the CDR3: TGTGCCAGCAGCCAAGATTTCTACGTCCGGGCCAATTCACCCCTCCACTTT.